The clone carrying this T cell receptor (beta chain) has just a few counts. Its antigen is still unknown. Other DNA variants within this sample encode the same CDR3. Naive-designated CD8 cells lacked CD45RO, were positively enriched for CCR7, and omitted terminally differentiated effector memory CD45RA+ cells. Assay runs were performed at deep level. Original data processing: For the immunoSEQ data, sequences were junction-only without quality scores, so filtering differed. The table came from immunoSEQ multiplex PCR; TCRdb's copy has only in-frame clones and leaves some out. V and J calls and clone size come straight from that table; D and trimming were deduced from the DNA. The data contain around 1.9 million clones, more than 85% of them singletons. The entry originates in a study of shared clonotypes between healthy human individuals. This CDR3 contains 13 residues. V was pared by 0 bases and J by 8 bases, with 8 bases between. Looked up from germline, CDR1 is SGHDT and CDR2 is YYEEEE.

Overall study results and limits: Clonotypes not shared had lower generation probabilities than those common to all four donors.

The sample was naive CD8+ T cells from PBMCs. The chain employs TRBV5-6 and TRBJ2-2; D possibly corresponds to TRBD1 (6 bases). The receptor's source is a man between 18 and 35 years old in good health. Some clones in this sample may be carry-over from other donors' samples. CDR3 loop: CASSLVRGGELFF. The DNA for the CDR3 is TGTGCCAGCAGCTTGGTCAGGGGAGGGGAGCTGTTTTTT.